The 19 T cell receptor beta chains listed next were all sequenced from one sample in a study of T cell repertoires in cytomegalovirus infection. TCRdb itself ran the reads through MiXCR, one entry per CDR3 protein. This table has a few hundred thousand distinct CDR3 sequences, 40% appearing once. Antigens of these TCRs are unknown. The material sequenced was cultured PBMCs, taken from culture after CMV antigen stimulation. The receptors were gathered from a human donor in good health (CMV status not recorded). Some clones in this sample may be carry-over from other donors' samples.

As concerns this clonotype: One end of the junction is discordant with germline, which a read error may explain. V and J are TRBV19 and TRBJ1-5; D is undetermined. The CDR3 has 14 amino acids. Germline V gene lookup returns CDR1 LNHDA and CDR2 SQIVND (reference sequence). CDR3 loop: CASGMALEDQPQHF. The CDR3 coding sequence is TGTGCCAGTGGTATGGCTCTGGAGGATCAGCCCCAGCATTTT. Filled out from reference TRBV19 and TRBJ1-5, the complete variable domain reads DGGITQSPKYLFRKEGQNVTLSCEQNLNHDAMYWYRQDPGQGLRLIYYSQIVNDFQKGDIAEGYSVSREKKESFPLTVTSAQKNPTAFYLCASGMALEDQPQHFGDGTRLSIL.

V gene TRBV7-2 combines with J gene TRBJ2-3; perhaps D is TRBD1 or TRBD2 (6 bases each). Germline CDR1 SGHTA, CDR2 FQGNSA. V lost 5 bases and J lost 14, with 17 bases in between. This CDR3 spans 12 amino acids. The CDR3 DNA sequence: TGTGCCAGCAGCCCGGCGGGGCAGGGGAGGTATTTT. This sequence encodes CASSPAGQGRYF.

The chain combines TRBV12-3 or TRBV12-4 with TRBJ2-1; 8 bases align to TRBD2. CDR3 length: 11 residues. V trimming: 2 bases; J trimming: 14 bases; junction bases outside the gene matches: 2. The CDR3: CASSLMGLEFF. Written as DNA, the CDR3 is TGTGCCAGCAGTTTAATGGGACTAGAGTTCTTC.

The rearrangement uses TRBV20-1 and TRBJ2-1; D unclear. CDR1 and CDR2 (germline): DFQATT, SNEGSKA (reference sequence). This CDR3 comprises 13 residues. The V end was cut by 3 bases, the J end by 0 bases, with 6 bases between. CDR3 bases: TGCAGTGCTAGTTCCCACTCCTACAATGAGCAGTTCTTC. Encoded protein: CSASSHSYNEQFF.

This clonotype was picked up a small number of times. The gene calls are TRBV7-2 and TRBJ1-1, with D possibly matching TRBD1 (5 bases). CDR1 SGHTA and CDR2 FQGNSA come from the germline V gene. Trimming left V 6 bases short and J 6 bases short, with 14 bases between. This CDR3 is built from 13 residues. The CDR3 here is CASRKTATAEAFF. The CDR3 region has the DNA TGTGCCAGCAGGAAGACAGCGACCGCTGAAGCTTTCTTT.

This rearrangement joins TRBV28 to TRBJ1-4; D is possibly TRBD1 (6 bases). Germline V gene data show CDR1 as MDHEN and CDR2 as SYDVKM. V lost 2 bases to trimming and J lost 9 bases, with 10 bases between them. The CDR3 is made up of 13 amino acids. The CDR3 DNA reads as TGTGCCAGCAGTTTAGCAGGGGTACAAAAACTGTTTTTT. It is translated as CASSLAGVQKLFF. Full variable domain (missing parts from reference TRBV28 and TRBJ1-4): DVKVTQSSRYLVKRTGEKVFLECVQDMDHENMFWYRQDPGLGLRLIYFSYDVKMKEKGDIPEGYSVSREKKERFSLILESASTNQTSMYLCASSLAGVQKLFFGSGTQLSVL.

The genes are TRBV27 and TRBJ1-1, with TRBD1 identical over 10 bases. The CDR3 is 15 amino acids. Germline CDR1 reads MNHEY; CDR2 reads SMNVEV (reference sequence). Trimming took 10 bases from V and 4 from J; bases not matched to a gene: 12. CDR3 residues: CATQPGQGWATEAFF. In nucleotides, the CDR3 is TGTGCCACTCAGCCGGGACAGGGGTGGGCCACTGAAGCTTTCTTT.

The chain links TRBV7-8 to TRBJ1-6, with a tentative D call TRBD1 (5 bases). Germline V gives CDR1 SGHVS, CDR2 FQNEAQ. Deletions cut 5 bases from V and 8 bases from J, with 16 bases between. The CDR3 has 15 residues. CDR3 loop: CASSPRRVGDSPLHF. CDR3 DNA sequence: TGTGCCAGCAGCCCGAGGAGGGTAGGGGATTCACCCCTCCACTTT. The full variable domain, its missing parts supplied by reference TRBV7-8 and TRBJ1-6, is GAGVSQSPRYKVAKRGQDVALRCDPISGHVSLFWYQQALGQGPEFLTYFQNEAQLDKSGLPSDRFFAERPEGSVSTLKIQRTQQEDSAVYLCASSPRRVGDSPLHFGNGTRLTVT.

The rearrangement joins TRBV20-1 to TRBJ2-7; D may match TRBD1 or TRBD2 (5 bases each). V dropped 0 bases and J dropped 2 bases, with 11 bases sitting between them. Germline V gives CDR1 DFQATT, CDR2 SNEGSKA (reference sequence). The CDR3 has 14 residues. This CDR3 reads CSAREGTGTYEQYF. The CDR3 DNA is TGCAGTGCTAGAGAGGGGACGGGAACCTACGAGCAGTACTTC.

The chain is built from TRBV7-3 and TRBJ1-2; tentative D call: TRBD1 (6 bases). V shed 5 bases and J shed 9 bases, with 19 bases lying between them. The germline V gene has CDR1 SGHTA and CDR2 FQGTGA. This CDR3 is 14 amino acids long. Here the CDR3 reads CASSPPRGHPSYTF. The CDR3 DNA reads as TGTGCCAGCAGCCCACCGAGGGGACACCCGAGCTACACCTTC.

This clonotype appeared a single time. This chain joins TRBV7-4 and TRBJ2-2; no reliable D call. This CDR3 comprises 15 residues. The V gene lost 5 bases and the J gene lost 6 bases, with 16 bases spanning the gap. Germline CDR1 is SGHVT and CDR2 is SQSDAQ. CDR3 bases: TGTGCCAGCAGCCCCCGGACCGCAGTCGCCGGGGAGCTGTTTTTT. Its protein product is CASSPRTAVAGELFF.

A word on this clonotype: A clone one base away is much larger, so this may be a read error. The CDR3 end shows no conserved phenylalanine or tryptophan, and so a read error is likely. CDR3 protein: CASSAGVNTEAFV. The CDR3 DNA is TGTGCCAGCAGCGCAGGGGTGAACACTGAAGCTTTCGTT. The chain links TRBV7-2 to TRBJ1-1; tentative D call: TRBD1 (6 bases). This CDR3 spans 13 amino acids. Trimming removed 5 bases at V and 0 bases at J, with 7 bases between. Germline lookup yields CDR1 SGHTA and CDR2 FQGNSA.

The rearrangement links TRBV6-6 to TRBJ1-3, with D uncertain. The V gene's germline CDR1 is MNHNY and CDR2 SVGAGI (reference sequence). This CDR3 contains 15 residues. With 4 bases removed from V and 2 bases from J, the gap between germline ends came to 12 bases. In DNA form, the CDR3 reads TGTGCCAGCAGTTCCCGCGGGGATCCTGGAAACACCATATATTTT. Amino acids: CASSSRGDPGNTIYF.

The gene calls are TRBV7-2 and TRBJ2-4, with 7 bases fitting TRBD1. The ends lost 4 bases at V and 8 bases at J; junction bases unmatched: 5. Per the germline V gene, CDR1 is SGHTA and CDR2 is FQGNSA. The CDR3 is 13 amino acids. Here the CDR3 DNA reads TGTGCCAGCAGCTCGGGTCAGGGGGACATTCAGTACTTC. It specifies CASSSGQGDIQYF.

The chain employs TRBV6-4 and TRBJ2-3; D is unclear. Germline CDR1 MRHNA, CDR2 SNTAGT. CDR3 length: 14 amino acids. Trimming pared 2 bases from V and 6 bases from J, leaving 12 bases between. The chain's CDR3 is CASSDQNGGDTQYF. DNA of the CDR3: TGTGCCAGCAGTGACCAAAATGGTGGGGATACGCAGTATTTT.

The chain links TRBV6-6 to TRBJ2-3; 8 nucleotides align to TRBD2. Trimming removed 4 bases from V and 4 bases from J; junction bases left unmatched: 4. The CDR3 runs to 14 residues. The germline gives CDR1 MNHNY, CDR2 SVGAGI (reference sequence). The CDR3, as DNA: TGTGCCAGCAGTTCCAGCGGGAGCGCAGATACGCAGTATTTT. Translated, it gives CASSSSGSADTQYF.

This clonotype was detected a few times. The V call is TRBV5-6, the J call TRBJ1-3; no clear D. The V end was cut by 3 bases, the J end by 3 bases, with 10 bases between. This CDR3 spans 14 amino acids. Germline V gene sequence: CDR1 SGHDT, CDR2 YYEEEE. For the CDR3, the DNA is TGTGCCAGCAGCTGGACCTCCATTGGAAACACCATATATTTT. This translates into CASSWTSIGNTIYF.

This chain joins TRBV7-8 and TRBJ2-3; the match to TRBD2 covers 11 bases. Per germline, CDR1 SGHVS and CDR2 FQNEAQ. This CDR3 spans 16 amino acids. The V and J ends lost 5 bases and 6 bases, in that order; junction bases with no gene match: 10. CDR3 sequence: CASSPPSGGPRDTQYF. Here the CDR3 DNA reads TGTGCCAGCAGCCCCCCTAGCGGGGGGCCTAGGGATACGCAGTATTTT.

This clonotype has a handful of counts. The V gene is TRBV12-3 or TRBV12-4, the J gene TRBJ2-4, with TRBD1 matching over 10 bases. V was pared by 5 bases and J by 3 bases, with 13 bases of the junction left unmatched. This CDR3 comprises 18 residues. In DNA, the CDR3 is TGTGCCAGCAGTCGGACAGGGGGTGATGTTGGAGTCAAAAACATTCAGTACTTC. Its protein product is CASSRTGGDVGVKNIQYF.